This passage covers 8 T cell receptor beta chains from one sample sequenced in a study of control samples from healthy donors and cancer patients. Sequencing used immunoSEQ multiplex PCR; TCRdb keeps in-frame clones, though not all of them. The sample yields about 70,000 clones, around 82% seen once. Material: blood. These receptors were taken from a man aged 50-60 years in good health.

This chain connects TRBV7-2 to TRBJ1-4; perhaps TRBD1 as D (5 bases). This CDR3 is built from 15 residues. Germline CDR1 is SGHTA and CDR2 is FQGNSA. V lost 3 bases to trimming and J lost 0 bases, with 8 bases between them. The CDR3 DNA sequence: TGTGCCAGCAGCTTCGGGGGGTCAACTAATGAAAAACTGTTTTTT. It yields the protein CASSFGGSTNEKLFF.

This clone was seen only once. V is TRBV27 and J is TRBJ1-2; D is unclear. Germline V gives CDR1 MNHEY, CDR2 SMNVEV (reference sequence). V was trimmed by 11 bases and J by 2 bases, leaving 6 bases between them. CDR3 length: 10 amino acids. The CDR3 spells CAVENYGYTF. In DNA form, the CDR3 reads TGTGCCGTAGAAAACTATGGCTACACCTTC.

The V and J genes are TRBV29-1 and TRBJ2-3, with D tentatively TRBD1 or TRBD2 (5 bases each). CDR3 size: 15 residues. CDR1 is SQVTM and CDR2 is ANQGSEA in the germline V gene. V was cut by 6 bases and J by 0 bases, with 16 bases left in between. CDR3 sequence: CSVVGPAQSTDTQYF. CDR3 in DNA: TGCAGCGTGGTGGGACCCGCCCAAAGCACAGATACGCAGTATTTT.

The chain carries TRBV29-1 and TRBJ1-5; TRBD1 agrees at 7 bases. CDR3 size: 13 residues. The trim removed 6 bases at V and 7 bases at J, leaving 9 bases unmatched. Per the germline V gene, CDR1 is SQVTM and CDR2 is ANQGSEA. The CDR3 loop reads CSVATGLNQPQHF. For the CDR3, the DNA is TGCAGCGTAGCGACAGGGCTTAACCAGCCCCAGCATTTT.

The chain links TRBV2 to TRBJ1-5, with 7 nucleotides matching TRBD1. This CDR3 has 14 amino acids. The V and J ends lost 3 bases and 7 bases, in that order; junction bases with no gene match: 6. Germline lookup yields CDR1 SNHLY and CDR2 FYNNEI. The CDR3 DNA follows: TGTGCCAGCAGTGAGACAGGGACTCAACAGCCCCAGCATTTT. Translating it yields CASSETGTQQPQHF.

The CDR3 here is CASSLGATGETQYF. The CDR3 coding sequence is TGTGCCAGCAGCTTGGGGGCGACAGGAGAGACCCAGTACTTC. The chain employs TRBV5-4 and TRBJ2-5, with D perhaps matching TRBD1 (6 bases). The CDR3 covers 14 residues. From germline, CDR1 is SGHNT and CDR2 YYREEE (reference sequence). The V end was cut by 0 bases, the J end by 4 bases, with 10 bases between.

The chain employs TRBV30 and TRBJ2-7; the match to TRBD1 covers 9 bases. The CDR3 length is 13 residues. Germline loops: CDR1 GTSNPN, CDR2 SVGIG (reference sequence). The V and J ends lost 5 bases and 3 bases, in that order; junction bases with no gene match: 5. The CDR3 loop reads CAWAGTGIYEQYF. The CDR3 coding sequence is TGTGCCTGGGCCGGGACAGGGATCTACGAGCAGTACTTC. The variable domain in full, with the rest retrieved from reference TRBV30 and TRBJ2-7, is SQTIHQWPATLVQPVGSPLSLECTVEGTSNPNLYWYRQAAGRGLQLLFYSVGIGQISSEVPQNLSASRPQDRQFILSSKKLLLSDSGFYLCAWAGTGIYEQYFGPGTRLTVT.

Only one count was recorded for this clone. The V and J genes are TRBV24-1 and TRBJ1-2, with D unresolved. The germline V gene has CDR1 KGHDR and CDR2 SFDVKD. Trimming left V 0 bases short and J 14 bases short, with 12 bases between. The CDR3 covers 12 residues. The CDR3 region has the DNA TGTGCCACCAGTGATTTGCGGACCGACTTAACCTTC. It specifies CATSDLRTDLTF.